This TCR beta chain was sequenced in a study of T cells in Graves' hyperthyroidism and ophthalmopathy. Study observations and caveats: Appearing also in blood were most of the thyroid clonotypes expanded above 0.001.

With respect to this clonotype: What it recognizes is unknown. Germline and junction disagree at one end, which may indicate a read error.

Template material for amplifying TCR beta CDR3 regions consisted of RNA transcripts. The HTBI set primed first-round TCR CDR3 RT-PCR. TCRdb fed the multiplex PCR reads into MiXCR, producing one record per CDR3 protein. The table has some 700,000 distinct CDR3 sequences, approximately 15% seen once. Thyroid ultrasound and orbital computed tomography, with clinical symptoms and serum thyroxine and TRAb, informed diagnoses. Fresh peripheral blood, 10 ml, yielded the PBMCs. The CDR3 is 14 amino acids. Looked up from germline, CDR1 is MNHEY and CDR2 is SMNVEV (reference sequence). The clonotype was recovered from a man in his fifties or sixties with Graves' hyperthyroidism. The sequenced sample was blood. The chain is built from TRBV27 and TRBJ2-6; no clear D gene. CDR3 in DNA: TGTGTCAGCCGAACAGTCTCTGGGGCCAACGTCCTGACTTTC. This codes for CVSRTVSGANVLTF.